These 26 T cell receptor beta chains originate from one sample sequenced in a study of T cell responses to AZD1222 COVID-19 vaccine. Libraries were prepared by immunoSEQ multiplex PCR; TCRdb keeps only in-frame clonotypes and omits some of them. The sample comprises tens of thousands of clones, roughly 86% of which are singletons, and 4% to 5.5% rests with the top ten. The specimen was peripheral blood, collected on day 0 of MenACWY control vaccination. The source of these receptors is an adult in good health.

This clone has just a few counts. The chain joins TRBV9 to TRBJ1-1; unclear D gene. The CDR3 has 13 amino acids. CDR1 and CDR2 from the germline V gene are SGDLS and YYNGEE. V lost 0 bases and J lost 6, with 9 bases in between. CDR3 residues: CASSVDGSSEAFF. The CDR3 DNA sequence: TGTGCCAGCAGCGTAGATGGGTCGTCTGAAGCTTTCTTT.

The chain recombines TRBV11-2 with TRBJ2-3, with TRBD2 identical over 9 bases. CDR3 length: 15 amino acids. Unmatched junction bases numbered 8, after V lost 8 bases and J lost 2 bases. Per the germline V gene, CDR1 is SGHAT and CDR2 is FQNNGV. The CDR3 nucleotides read TGTGCCAGCTCCCCGAGCGGGGGGCCCACAGATACGCAGTATTTT. Protein product: CASSPSGGPTDTQYF.

CDR3 coding DNA: TGTGCCAGTAGTATAGTACGAACCGTGGGGACAGGGGCGTACAATCAGCCCCAGCATTTT. Translating it yields CASSIVRTVGTGAYNQPQHF. This rearrangement joins TRBV19 to TRBJ1-5, with 10 bases lining up with TRBD1. Germline lookup yields CDR1 LNHDA and CDR2 SQIVND (reference sequence). The CDR3 consists of 20 residues. V gave up 1 base and J gave up 3 bases; unmatched junction bases: 15.

This sequence joins TRBV3-1 (or the pseudogene TRBV3-2) and TRBJ1-3; D gene unclear. The CDR3 loop spans 16 amino acids. Germline V gene lookup returns CDR1 LGHDT and CDR2 YNNKEL (reference sequence). Trimming stripped 4 bases from V and 0 bases from J, with 13 bases between. CDR3 coding DNA: TGTGCCAGCAGCCCTACGGGCGGTAGCTCTGGAAACACCATATATTTT. Translated: CASSPTGGSSGNTIYF.

The chain is built from TRBV28 and TRBJ1-2, with 7 positions matching TRBD1. This CDR3 has 13 residues. V lost 9 bases and J lost 4; bases outside the gene matches: 8. CDR1 MDHEN and CDR2 SYDVKM come from the germline V gene. The CDR3 protein is CASSSGQLYGYTF. The CDR3 nucleotides read TGTGCCAGTTCATCGGGACAGCTCTATGGCTACACCTTC.

The chain links TRBV7-9 to TRBJ2-3; possibly TRBD1 for D (5 bases). V dropped 7 bases and J dropped 2 bases, with 13 bases sitting between them. The CDR3 totals 14 residues. Germline loops: CDR1 SEHNR, CDR2 FQNEAQ (reference sequence). The CDR3 nucleotides read TGTGCCAGCACCGCCCAGGGTGCCACAGATACGCAGTATTTT. It specifies CASTAQGATDTQYF.

This chain links TRBV4-3 with TRBJ2-2; D is possibly TRBD1 or TRBD2 (5 bases each). Deletions cut 0 bases from V and 2 bases from J, with 13 bases between. The CDR3 extends over 17 amino acids. Germline CDR1 is LGHNA and CDR2 is YSLEER. CDR3 sequence: CASSQDRGYSNTGELFF. In DNA, the CDR3 is TGCGCCAGCAGCCAAGATCGGGGCTATTCTAACACCGGGGAGCTGTTTTTT.

The chain recombines TRBV4-1 with TRBJ2-7, with 9 bases lining up with TRBD2. This CDR3 comprises 16 residues. V dropped 0 bases and J dropped 3; count of bases not matched to a gene: 6. Germline V CDR1 and CDR2: MGHRA, YSYEKL. As DNA, the CDR3 is TGCGCCAGCAGCCAAGAACCCGGGACTAGCCACTACGAGCAGTACTTC. It yields the protein CASSQEPGTSHYEQYF.

This clone was detected only a few times. CDR3 sequence: CASSRGTPNTEAFF. DNA of the CDR3: TGTGCCAGCAGCCGCGGGACACCGAACACTGAAGCTTTCTTT. This chain connects TRBV3-1 (or the pseudogene TRBV3-2) to TRBJ1-1; maybe TRBD1 (6 bases). The CDR3 loop spans 14 amino acids. Between the trimmed V and J ends, which lost 4 bases and 1 base, there was a span of 10 bases. Looked up from germline, CDR1 is LGHDT and CDR2 is YNNKEL (reference sequence).

This rearrangement joins TRBV7-9 to TRBJ1-6, with 9 bases that match TRBD1. The CDR3 is 14 residues long. Germline V gene data show CDR1 as SEHNR and CDR2 as FQNEAQ (reference sequence). The trim removed 5 bases at V and 10 bases at J, leaving 6 bases unmatched. The CDR3, as DNA: TGTGCCAGCAGCCCCACAGGGGGCAACTCACCCCTCCACTTT. It is translated as CASSPTGGNSPLHF.

The chain employs TRBV5-6 and TRBJ1-4; perhaps TRBD1 as D (6 bases). The CDR3 covers 16 residues. The germline CDR1 and CDR2 sequences are SGHDT and YYEEEE. The V and J ends lost 0 bases and 7 bases respectively, with 16 bases between them. This CDR3 is CASSLGGRGRGEKLFF. The CDR3 nucleotides read TGTGCCAGCAGCTTGGGGGGCCGGGGGCGAGGTGAAAAACTGTTTTTT.

The chain uses TRBV19 and TRBJ1-2; 8 bases agree with TRBD1. CDR1 and CDR2 (germline): LNHDA, SQIVND (reference sequence). J was trimmed by 8 bases and V by 4 bases; bases with no gene match: 15. The CDR3 spans 16 residues. The CDR3 region has the DNA TGTGCCAGTAGTACCCTGGGGACCCTGACAGGGGACGGCTACACCTTC. Protein sequence: CASSTLGTLTGDGYTF.

The chain employs TRBV9 and TRBJ2-2; the D gene is possibly TRBD2 (6 bases). V was shortened by 4 bases and J by 1 base, with 11 bases between the two germline ends. Germline V gene lookup returns CDR1 SGDLS and CDR2 YYNGEE. The CDR3 spans 15 residues. The CDR3 sequence is CASSIGTWNTGELFF. As DNA, the CDR3 is TGTGCCAGCAGCATAGGGACTTGGAACACCGGGGAGCTGTTTTTT.

This clone was counted once. CDR3 sequence: CASSQVLGQGGGYTF. The CDR3 nucleotides read TGTGCCAGCAGCCAAGTGTTAGGGCAGGGAGGCGGCTACACCTTC. V and J are TRBV3-1 (or the pseudogene TRBV3-2) and TRBJ1-2; possible D gene TRBD1, 5 bases. Trimming took 1 base from V and 8 from J, leaving 17 bases between them. CDR1 and CDR2 (germline): LGHDT, YNNKEL (reference sequence). CDR3 size: 15 residues.

The chain has TRBV19 and TRBJ1-6, with D uncertain. Per germline, CDR1 LNHDA and CDR2 SQIVND (reference sequence). The CDR3 length is 15 residues. V was clipped by 3 bases and J by 3 bases, with 9 bases between them. CDR3 DNA: TGTGCCAGTAGTATCAAATTCTTCTATAATTCACCCCTCCACTTT. It translates to CASSIKFFYNSPLHF.

The chain couples TRBV3-1 (or the pseudogene TRBV3-2) to TRBJ2-7, with no clear D. The CDR3 has 15 amino acids. Per the germline V gene, CDR1 is LGHDT and CDR2 is YNNKEL (reference sequence). Trimming removed 1 base from V and 3 bases from J, with 13 bases in between. For the CDR3, the DNA is TGTGCCAGCAGCCAAGGTCAGGCAAGAGTCTACGAGCAGTACTTC. Its translation is CASSQGQARVYEQYF.

In this sample, this clone turned up a few times. The rearrangement uses TRBV4-1 and TRBJ2-3; possibly TRBD2 for D (6 bases). The CDR3 loop spans 15 amino acids. Trimming took 0 bases from V and 4 from J, leaving 11 bases between them. Germline-derived CDR1 and CDR2 are MGHRA and YSYEKL. CDR3 sequence: CASSQEGSGADTQYF. CDR3 nucleotides: TGCGCCAGCAGCCAAGAAGGGTCGGGAGCAGATACGCAGTATTTT.

The chain couples TRBV6-5 to TRBJ1-4; no reliable D call. V was shortened by 0 bases and J by 10 bases, with 9 bases between the two germline ends. From germline, CDR1 is MNHEY and CDR2 SVGAGI. CDR3 length: 13 amino acids. CDR3 bases: TGTGCCAGCAGTTACTCGAGTGGAGGAAAACTGTTTTTT. Residues: CASSYSSGGKLFF.

This chain uses TRBV2 with TRBJ1-1, with D unresolved. V was clipped by 9 bases and J by 4 bases, with 24 bases between them. Germline V gives CDR1 SNHLY, CDR2 FYNNEI. This CDR3 region has 16 residues. In nucleotides, the CDR3 is TGTGCCAGTCCCTTAAGCGGGCTTGGACGGGGCACTGAAGCTTTCTTT. Protein sequence: CASPLSGLGRGTEAFF.

The V call is TRBV7-6, the J call TRBJ2-2; possible D gene TRBD1, 7 bases. Between the trimmed V and J ends, which lost 0 bases and 2 bases, there was a span of 10 bases. This CDR3 spans 16 amino acids. CDR1 is SGHVS, CDR2 FNYEAQ, per germline. The CDR3 sequence: CASSLARDSNTGELFF. CDR3 nucleotide sequence: TGTGCCAGCAGCTTAGCGCGGGACAGCAACACCGGGGAGCTGTTTTTT.

V gene TRBV11-3 combines with J gene TRBJ2-3; D not certain. There are 13 residues in the CDR3. The V gene's germline CDR1 is SGHNT and CDR2 YENEEA. The V and J ends lost 5 bases and 3 bases respectively, with 9 bases between them. The CDR3 sequence is CASSRVGTDTQYF. For the CDR3, the DNA is TGTGCCAGCAGCCGAGTCGGGACAGATACGCAGTATTTT.

The chain employs TRBV4-3 and TRBJ1-6; 8 bases fit TRBD1. The germline V gene encodes CDR1 LGHNA and CDR2 YSLEER. Trimming removed 3 bases from V and 12 bases from J; junction bases left unmatched: 4. CDR3 length: 13 amino acids. CDR3 loop: CASSQAGGRPLHF. The CDR3 DNA reads TGCGCCAGCAGCCAGGCAGGGGGCCGACCCCTCCACTTT.

In its sample, this clone was seen once. This sequence joins TRBV3-1 (or the pseudogene TRBV3-2) and TRBJ2-3; D is possibly TRBD1 or TRBD2 (5 bases each). Germline CDR1 and CDR2: LGHDT and YNNKEL (reference sequence). The CDR3 consists of 15 residues. V lost 0 bases and J 3 bases, leaving 10 bases between the germline ends. CDR3 protein: CASSQDGTRTDTQYF. CDR3 nucleotides: TGTGCCAGCAGCCAAGACGGGACGCGGACAGATACGCAGTATTTT.

The chain carries TRBV18 and TRBJ2-7, with a weak D call TRBD2 (6 bases). V was shortened by 1 base and J by 1 base, with 11 bases between the two germline ends. The germline gives CDR1 KGHSH, CDR2 LQKENI. CDR3 size: 15 residues. CDR3 nucleotides: TGTGCCAGCTCACCACGGTCGGGGGAGTCCTACGAGCAGTACTTC. As protein: CASSPRSGESYEQYF. The variable domain in full, with the rest retrieved from reference TRBV18 and TRBJ2-7, is NAGVMQNPRHLVRRRGQEARLRCSPMKGHSHVYWYRQLPEEGLKFMVYLQKENIIDESGMPKERFSAEFPKEGPSILRIQQVVRGDSAAYFCASSPRSGESYEQYFGPGTRLTVT.

In this sample, this clone turned up once. This chain uses TRBV28 with TRBJ2-7; perhaps D is TRBD1 or TRBD2 (6 bases each). Trimming took 7 bases from V and 6 from J, leaving 19 bases between them. CDR3 size: 14 residues. Germline CDR1 is MDHEN and CDR2 is SYDVKM. Here the CDR3 reads CASTPGGGLREQYF. CDR3 bases: TGTGCCAGCACCCCAGGTGGGGGGCTCCGCGAGCAGTACTTC.

This chain links TRBV29-1 with TRBJ2-6; a possible D gene is TRBD1 (6 bases). V was clipped by 7 bases and J by 4 bases, with 17 bases between them. Looked up from germline, CDR1 is SQVTM and CDR2 is ANQGSEA. This CDR3 contains 15 residues. DNA of the CDR3: TGCAGCGCCGTTGTAACAGGGAGCGGGGCCAACGTCCTGACTTTC. This codes for CSAVVTGSGANVLTF.